The TCR beta chain under discussion was sequenced for a study of blood T cell repertoires in COVID-19. Study as a whole: There were acute and convalescent COVID-19 samples, and they came from the United States, Italy and Spain.

Clones were read by immunoSEQ multiplex PCR, and TCRdb kept only the in-frame ones, dropping some. The table has 190,000 or so clones, roughly nine tenths seen once; the top ten hold roughly 2.9%. Germline CDR1 and CDR2: SEHNR and FQNEAQ (reference sequence). Losses at the gene ends were 6 bases for V and 6 bases for J; bases not matched to a gene: 1. CDR3 size: 11 residues. V and J are TRBV7-9 and TRBJ2-7, with 8 bases matching TRBD2. Input material: peripheral blood. The receptor was derived from a woman under 40 with active or convalescent COVID-19. The CDR3 reads CASSGTSEQYF. DNA of the CDR3: TGTGCCAGCAGTGGGACTAGCGAGCAGTACTTC.